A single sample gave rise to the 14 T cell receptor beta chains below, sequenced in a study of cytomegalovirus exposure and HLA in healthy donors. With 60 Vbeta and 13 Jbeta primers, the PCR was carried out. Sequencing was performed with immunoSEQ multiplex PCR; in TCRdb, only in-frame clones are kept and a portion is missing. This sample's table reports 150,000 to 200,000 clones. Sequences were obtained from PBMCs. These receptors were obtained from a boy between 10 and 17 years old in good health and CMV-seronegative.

The CDR3 DNA sequence: TGTGCCATCAGTGGAAGGACAGCGACCCTGAGCTCTGGGGCCAACGTCCTGACTTTC. This sequence encodes CAISGRTATLSSGANVLTF. The chain carries TRBV10-3 and TRBJ2-6; D is possibly TRBD1 (6 bases). Trimming cost V 4 bases and J 0 bases, with 19 bases left between them. The CDR3 loop spans 19 amino acids. The germline V gene encodes CDR1 ENHRY and CDR2 SYGVKD.

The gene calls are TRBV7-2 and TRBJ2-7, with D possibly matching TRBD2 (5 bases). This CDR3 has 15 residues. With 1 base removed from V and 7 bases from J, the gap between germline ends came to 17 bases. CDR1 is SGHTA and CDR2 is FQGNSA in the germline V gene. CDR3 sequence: CASSLGLRRTGEQYF. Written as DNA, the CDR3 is TGTGCCAGCAGCTTAGGCTTAAGGCGGACGGGGGAGCAGTACTTC.

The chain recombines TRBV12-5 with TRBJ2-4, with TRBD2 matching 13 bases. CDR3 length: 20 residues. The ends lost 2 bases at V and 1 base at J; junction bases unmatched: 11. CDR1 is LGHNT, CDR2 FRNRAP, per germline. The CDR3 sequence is CASGLFQTSGGPGAKNIQYF. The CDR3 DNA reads TGTGCTAGTGGTTTGTTCCAGACTAGCGGGGGGCCGGGGGCCAAAAACATTCAGTACTTC.

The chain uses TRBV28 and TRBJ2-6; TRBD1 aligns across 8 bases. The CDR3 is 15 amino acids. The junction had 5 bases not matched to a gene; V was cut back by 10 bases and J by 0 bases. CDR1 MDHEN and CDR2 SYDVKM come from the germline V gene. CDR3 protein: CAIQTGGSGANVLTF. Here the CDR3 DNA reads TGTGCCATCCAAACAGGGGGCTCTGGGGCCAACGTCCTGACTTTC. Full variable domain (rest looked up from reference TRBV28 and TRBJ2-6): DVKVTQSSRYLVKRTGEKVFLECVQDMDHENMFWYRQDPGLGLRLIYFSYDVKMKEKGDIPEGYSVSREKKERFSLILESASTNQTSMYLCAIQTGGSGANVLTFGAGSRLTVL.

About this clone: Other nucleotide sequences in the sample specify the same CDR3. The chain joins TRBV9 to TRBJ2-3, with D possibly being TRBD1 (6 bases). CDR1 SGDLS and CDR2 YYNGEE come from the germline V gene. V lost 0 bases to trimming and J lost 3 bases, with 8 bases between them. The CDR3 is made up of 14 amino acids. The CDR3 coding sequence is TGTGCCAGCAGCGTAGGGCAGGGGACAGATACGCAGTATTTT. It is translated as CASSVGQGTDTQYF.

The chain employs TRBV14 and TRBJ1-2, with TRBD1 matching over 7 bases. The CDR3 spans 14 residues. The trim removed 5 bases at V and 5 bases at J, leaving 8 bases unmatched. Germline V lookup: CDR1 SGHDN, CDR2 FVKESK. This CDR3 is CASSAVGTVYGYTF. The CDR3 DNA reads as TGTGCCAGCAGCGCCGTAGGGACAGTATATGGCTACACCTTC.

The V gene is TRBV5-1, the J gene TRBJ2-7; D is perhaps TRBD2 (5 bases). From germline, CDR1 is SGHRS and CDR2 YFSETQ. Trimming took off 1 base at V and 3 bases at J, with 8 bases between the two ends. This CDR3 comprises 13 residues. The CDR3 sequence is CASSLRGDYEQYF. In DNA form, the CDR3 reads TGCGCCAGCAGCTTGCGGGGAGACTACGAGCAGTACTTC.

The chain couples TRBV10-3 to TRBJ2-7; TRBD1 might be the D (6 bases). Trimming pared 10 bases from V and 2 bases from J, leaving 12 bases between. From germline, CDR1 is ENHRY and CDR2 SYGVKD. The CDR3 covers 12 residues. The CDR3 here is CATWDTTYEQYF. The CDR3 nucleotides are TGTGCCACCTGGGACACCACCTACGAGCAGTACTTC.

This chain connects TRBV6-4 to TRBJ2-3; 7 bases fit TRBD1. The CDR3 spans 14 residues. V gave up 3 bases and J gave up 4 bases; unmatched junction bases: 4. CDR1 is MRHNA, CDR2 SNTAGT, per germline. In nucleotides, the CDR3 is TGTGCCAGCAGTGAAGCAGGGGGAGCAGATACGCAGTATTTT. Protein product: CASSEAGGADTQYF.

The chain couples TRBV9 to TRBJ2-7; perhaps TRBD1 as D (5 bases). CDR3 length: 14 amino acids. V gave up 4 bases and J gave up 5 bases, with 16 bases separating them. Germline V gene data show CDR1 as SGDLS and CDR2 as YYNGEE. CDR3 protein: CASSPRTRTHEQYF. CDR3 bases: TGTGCCAGCAGCCCCCGGACACGGACCCACGAGCAGTACTTC.

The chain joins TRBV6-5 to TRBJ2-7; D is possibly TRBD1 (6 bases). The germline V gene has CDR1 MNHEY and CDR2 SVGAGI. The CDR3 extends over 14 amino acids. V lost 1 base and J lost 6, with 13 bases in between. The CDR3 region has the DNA TGTGCCAGCAGTTACTTAGGGGGAACAAGCGAGCAGTACTTC. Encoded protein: CASSYLGGTSEQYF.

This CDR3 reads CATSVSVGGGINEQFF. Here the CDR3 DNA reads TGTGCCACCAGCGTAAGTGTAGGAGGAGGGATCAATGAGCAGTTCTTC. The chain is built from TRBV15 and TRBJ2-1; TRBD2 is a possible D gene (6 bases). V was clipped by 5 bases and J by 6 bases, with 20 bases between them. CDR3 length equals 16 residues. Germline CDR1 LNHNV, CDR2 YYDKDF (reference sequence).

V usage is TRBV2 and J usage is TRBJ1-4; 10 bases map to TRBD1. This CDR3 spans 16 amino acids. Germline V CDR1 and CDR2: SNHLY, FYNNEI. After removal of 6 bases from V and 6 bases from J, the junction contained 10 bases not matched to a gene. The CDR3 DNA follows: TGTGCCAGCAGAGTAGGGACAGGGGCGGTGGATGAAAAACTGTTTTTT. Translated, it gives CASRVGTGAVDEKLFF.

The CDR3 bases are TGTGCCAGCAGCCGGACCCCGGGGACTTCCGAGACCCAGTACTTC. Its protein product is CASSRTPGTSETQYF. V usage is TRBV7-9 and J usage is TRBJ2-5; TRBD2 might be the D (6 bases). CDR1 SEHNR and CDR2 FQNEAQ come from the germline V gene (reference sequence). CDR3 length: 15 residues. The V end was cut by 5 bases, the J end by 5 bases, with 18 bases between.